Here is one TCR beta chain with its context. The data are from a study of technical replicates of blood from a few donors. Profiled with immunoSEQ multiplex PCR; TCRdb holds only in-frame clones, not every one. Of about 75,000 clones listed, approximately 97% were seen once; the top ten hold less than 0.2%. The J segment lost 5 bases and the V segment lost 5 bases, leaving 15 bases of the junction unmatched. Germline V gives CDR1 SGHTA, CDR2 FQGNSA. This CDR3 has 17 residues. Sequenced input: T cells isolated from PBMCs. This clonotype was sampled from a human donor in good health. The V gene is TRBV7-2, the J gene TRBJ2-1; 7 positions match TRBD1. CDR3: CASSPSIRDRSNNEQFF. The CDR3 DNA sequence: TGTGCCAGCAGCCCAAGTATCCGGGACAGATCGAACAATGAGCAGTTCTTC.